This T cell receptor (beta chain) derives from a study of graft-versus-host responses after intestinal transplantation. Across the whole study: Every transplant recipient was induced with anti-thymocyte globulin, then maintained on tacrolimus and steroids for 2 to 4 years.

Points from the study as a whole: The presence of high graft-versus-host to host-versus-graft clonal ratios in allografts characterized patients with graft-donor T cell macrochimerism. Recipient marrow contained GvH clones, some of which appeared first in ileum or blood.

Germline CDR1 KGHSH, CDR2 LQKENI. V dropped 3 bases and J dropped 7; count of bases not matched to a gene: 7. CDR3 length: 15 residues. Remarks on this clone: Its target is unknown.

The assay was immunoSEQ multiplex PCR, and TCRdb's table has in-frame clones only and misses some. The sample has about 100,000 clones, about 90% seen once. The source of this sequence is a human donor who was the organ donor for an intestinal transplant. The chain is built from TRBV18 and TRBJ1-4; 8 nucleotides match TRBD1. The sequencing here drew on unstimulated CD4+ T cells sorted from spleen or lymph node cells, taken before transplant. The CDR3 sequence is CASSPQGARGEKLFF. The CDR3 bases are TGTGCCAGCTCACCCCAGGGGGCGAGGGGTGAAAAACTGTTTTTT.